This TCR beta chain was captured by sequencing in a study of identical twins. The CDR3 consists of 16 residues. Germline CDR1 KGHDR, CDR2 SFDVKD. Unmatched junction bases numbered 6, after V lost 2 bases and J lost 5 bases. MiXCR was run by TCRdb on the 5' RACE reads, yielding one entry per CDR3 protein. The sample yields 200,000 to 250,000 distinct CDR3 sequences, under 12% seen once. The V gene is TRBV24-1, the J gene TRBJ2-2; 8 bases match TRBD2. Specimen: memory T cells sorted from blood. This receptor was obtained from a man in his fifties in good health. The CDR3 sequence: CATSDSPGLGTGELFF. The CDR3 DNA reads TGTGCCACCAGTGATTCCCCGGGACTAGGGACCGGGGAGCTGTTTTTT.